The clone carrying this T cell receptor beta chain has just one count. Assay used: immunoSEQ multiplex PCR; TCRdb lists only in-frame clones, some missing. Found here are about 15,000 clones, 65% to 90% of them singletons; the top ten hold approximately 18%. The CDR3 contains 17 residues. Germline V CDR1 and CDR2: SEHNR, FQNEAQ (reference sequence). V trimming: 3 bases; J trimming: 3 bases; junction bases outside the gene matches: 9. The sample comes from a study of T cell changes during pregnancy in multiple sclerosis. The chain couples TRBV7-9 to TRBJ2-2; 8 positions agree with TRBD1. The sequence derives from a female donor with multiple sclerosis, enrolled in a pregnancy study. The material was CD8+ T cells from peripheral blood mononuclear cells, obtained in the first trimester of pregnancy. CDR3 in DNA: TGTGCCAGCAGCTTGAGTGTGACAGGGGTCCACACCGGGGAGCTGTTTTTT. Protein: CASSLSVTGVHTGELFF.